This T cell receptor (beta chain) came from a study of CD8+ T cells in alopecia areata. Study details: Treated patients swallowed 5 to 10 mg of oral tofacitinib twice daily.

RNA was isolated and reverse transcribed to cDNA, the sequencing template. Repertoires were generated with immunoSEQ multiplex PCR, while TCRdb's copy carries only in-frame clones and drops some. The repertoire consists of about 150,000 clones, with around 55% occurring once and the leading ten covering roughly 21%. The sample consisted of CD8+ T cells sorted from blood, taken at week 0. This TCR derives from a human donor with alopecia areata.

DNA for the CDR3: TGCAGCGTTTTGGGTCAAGGCCTAAACTATGGCTACACCTTC. This codes for CSVLGQGLNYGYTF. The V and J genes are TRBV29-1 and TRBJ1-2; D gene unclear. The CDR3 sequence is 14 residues long. The ends were cut back, 5 bases at V and 2 bases at J, with 15 bases in the middle. Germline values: CDR1 SQVTM, CDR2 ANQGSEA.